These 31 T cell receptor beta chains were all obtained from the same sample, sequenced in a study of T-cell reconstitution after alpha-beta-depleted transplantation in children listed by TCRdb under 2016. Libraries were constructed by PCR. For sequencing, an Illumina HiSeq 2500 was employed. Molecular barcoding was employed in the preparation of TCR libraries, with unique molecular identifiers being used to normalize TCRbeta repertoire quantification. Through fastp at Q25 and MiXCR, TCRdb rebuilt clones from the public reads, retaining in-frame beta chains. Duplicate CDR3 protein sequences are folded into a single record with the most common DNA and genes. The sample includes hundreds of thousands of distinct CDR3 sequences, with roughly 17% observed a single time. Clones ranked in the top ten supply around 0.96% of the sample. The sample consisted of PBMCs from the stem cell graft donor, taken from the stem cell graft. The receptors derive from a human donor who donated a stem cell graft to a child with acute myeloid leukemia.

This clonotype was seen only a few times. This sequence joins TRBV7-2 and TRBJ2-3; D uncertain. Germline CDR1 and CDR2: SGHTA and FQGNSA. The V end was cut by 1 base, the J end by 6 bases, with 2 bases between. This CDR3 is built from 11 residues. The CDR3 nucleotides are TGTGCCAGCAGCTTAGACGATACGCAGTATTTT. This translates into CASSLDDTQYF.

The V and J genes are TRBV24-1 and TRBJ2-1; TRBD1 agrees at 7 bases. Germline trimming cut 6 bases from V and 4 bases from J; bases unmatched to any gene: 11. This CDR3 region has 16 residues. Germline assignment: CDR1 KGHDR and CDR2 SFDVKD. In nucleotides, the CDR3 is TGTGCCACCAGTCACCTCCGGGACAGAGAATACAATGAGCAGTTCTTC. Its protein product is CATSHLRDREYNEQFF.

This chain links TRBV11-3 with TRBJ1-1, with unresolved D. The CDR3 is 14 amino acids. Germline values: CDR1 SGHNT, CDR2 YENEEA. V gave up 4 bases and J gave up 5 bases, with 14 bases separating them. The CDR3 loop is CASSSLGGRTEAFF. The CDR3 DNA reads TGTGCCAGCAGCTCGCTTGGAGGGAGAACTGAAGCTTTCTTT.

This clonotype occurred many times. The V and J genes are TRBV6-2 or TRBV6-3 and TRBJ1-1; D is unclear. This CDR3 is 15 amino acids long. Trimming removed 0 bases from V and 0 bases from J, with 8 bases in between. The germline V gene encodes CDR1 MNHEY and CDR2 SVGEGT. The CDR3 is CASSYSGRMNTEAFF. The CDR3 bases are TGTGCCAGCAGTTACTCGGGGAGAATGAACACTGAAGCTTTCTTT.

The chain has TRBV4-3 and TRBJ1-2; D is perhaps TRBD1 (5 bases). The CDR3 is made up of 15 amino acids. From germline, CDR1 is LGHNA and CDR2 YSLEER. Trimming shortened V by 0 bases and J by 8 bases, and 16 bases separated the two germline ends. In DNA, the CDR3 is TGCGCCAGCAGCCAAGATCTAGGGAGCAGGGACGGCTACACCTTC. This codes for CASSQDLGSRDGYTF.

Ten or more counts support this clonotype. CDR3: CAWNPAPGTIYF. The CDR3, as DNA: TGTGCCTGGAATCCAGCCCCGGGCACCATATATTTT. The chain has TRBV30 and TRBJ1-3; no firm D call. The CDR3 is 12 residues long. From germline, CDR1 is GTSNPN and CDR2 SVGIG (reference sequence). Between the trimmed V and J ends, which lost 4 bases and 9 bases, there was a span of 13 bases. Full variable domain (rest looked up from reference TRBV30 and TRBJ1-3): SQTIHQWPATLVQPVGSPLSLECTVEGTSNPNLYWYRQAAGRGLQLLFYSVGIGQISSEVPQNLSASRPQDRQFILSSKKLLLSDSGFYLCAWNPAPGTIYFGEGSWLTVV.

This clonotype was picked up a small number of times. This chain joins TRBV20-1 and TRBJ2-6; 10 bases align to TRBD1. V dropped 6 bases and J dropped 1; count of bases not matched to a gene: 6. The CDR3 covers 16 residues. CDR1 is DFQATT and CDR2 is SNEGSKA in the germline V gene (reference sequence). The CDR3 region is CSAPGQGVSGANVLTF. The CDR3 nucleotides are TGCAGTGCCCCTGGACAGGGGGTTTCTGGGGCCAACGTCCTGACTTTC.

Turning to this clonotype: This may come from a read error, since a much larger clone is one base off. The V call is TRBV14, the J call TRBJ2-5, with 8 bases lining up with TRBD1. The CDR3 spans 16 residues. Germline lookup yields CDR1 SGHDN and CDR2 FVKESK. CDR3 bases: TGTGCCAGCAGCCCGGGGAGACAGGGGATGTTTGAGAGCCAGTACTTC. This codes for CASSPGRQGMFESQYF.

The chain uses TRBV10-3 and TRBJ1-4; D unclear. The ends were cut back, 0 bases at V and 3 bases at J, with 5 bases in the middle. The CDR3 is 14 residues long. CDR1 and CDR2 (germline): ENHRY, SYGVKD. CDR3 nucleotide sequence: TGTGCCATCAGTGAGTCGAACTCTAATGAAAAACTGTTTTTT. Its translation is CAISESNSNEKLFF.

Remarks on this clonotype: One base away lies a much larger clone, so this may be a sequencing read error. The V and J genes are TRBV5-8 and TRBJ1-5; TRBD1 matches 9 bases. Germline trimming cut 4 bases from V and 4 bases from J; bases unmatched to any gene: 6. The germline V gene encodes CDR1 SGHTS and CDR2 YDEGEE. CDR3 size: 15 residues. This CDR3 is CASSATGGVNQPQHF. CDR3 sequence (DNA): TGTGCCAGCAGCGCTACAGGGGGCGTAAATCAGCCCCAGCATTTT.

This clonotype has more than one count but fewer than ten. The chain carries TRBV7-2 and TRBJ1-1; possibly TRBD1 for D (5 bases). V was shortened by 1 base and J by 0 bases, with 15 bases between the two germline ends. Germline V gives CDR1 SGHTA, CDR2 FQGNSA. This CDR3 has 17 amino acids. The CDR3 DNA follows: TGTGCCAGCAGCTTAGGGGGGGGGGACGGGATGAACACTGAAGCTTTCTTT. Protein sequence: CASSLGGGDGMNTEAFF.

The genes are TRBV4-2 and TRBJ2-1, with 13 bases identical to TRBD2. The CDR3 extends over 20 amino acids. V gave up 0 bases and J gave up 3 bases; unmatched junction bases: 11. The germline CDR1 and CDR2 sequences are LGHNA and YNFKEQ. CDR3 bases: TGTGCCAGCAGCCAAGAAAGTGAGGGACTAGCGGGGCCCGGCTACAATGAGCAGTTCTTC. It specifies CASSQESEGLAGPGYNEQFF.

This clonotype was counted ten times or more. The chain links TRBV24-1 to TRBJ2-3; 10 nucleotides line up with TRBD1. In germline, CDR1 is KGHDR, CDR2 SFDVKD. The CDR3 is made up of 16 amino acids. Trimming removed 1 base from V and 7 bases from J; junction bases left unmatched: 7. Here the CDR3 reads CATSDLGQGEWYTQYF. The CDR3 DNA reads TGTGCCACCAGTGATTTAGGACAGGGGGAGTGGTATACGCAGTATTTT.

The V call is TRBV6-1, the J call TRBJ1-5; a weak D match, TRBD1 (5 bases). The V and J ends lost 6 bases and 1 base respectively, with 13 bases between them. The CDR3 is made up of 15 amino acids. The germline V gene encodes CDR1 MNHNS and CDR2 SASEGT. CDR3 region: CASRADTYSNQPQHF. CDR3 nucleotide sequence: TGTGCCAGCAGGGCGGACACGTACAGCAATCAGCCCCAGCATTTT.

The chain recombines TRBV7-2 with TRBJ2-5, with 8 bases that match TRBD2. The CDR3 totals 16 residues. The V gene's germline CDR1 is SGHTA and CDR2 FQGNSA. The V and J ends lost 5 bases and 5 bases, in that order; junction bases with no gene match: 13. The DNA of the CDR3 is TGTGCCAGCAGCGTCTTGGCGGGGGGTCGGAGGGAGACCCAGTACTTC. It specifies CASSVLAGGRRETQYF.

V and J are TRBV7-9 and TRBJ2-1, with D hard to call. V lost 4 bases to trimming and J lost 5 bases, with 12 bases between them. Germline loops: CDR1 SEHNR, CDR2 FQNEAQ (reference sequence). The CDR3 covers 14 residues. The CDR3 DNA sequence: TGTGCCAGCAGCTACTACCCCAGTGACAATGAGCAGTTCTTC. This codes for CASSYYPSDNEQFF. The whole variable domain, remainder taken from reference TRBV7-9 and TRBJ2-1, is DTGVSQNPRHKITKRGQNVTFRCDPISEHNRLYWYRQTLGQGPEFLTYFQNEAQLEKSRLLSDRFSAERPKGSFSTLEIQRTEQGDSAMYLCASSYYPSDNEQFFGPGTRLTVL.

The V and J genes are TRBV4-3 and TRBJ2-1; D not resolved. Trimming stripped 3 bases from V and 5 bases from J, with 8 bases between. Per germline, CDR1 LGHNA and CDR2 YSLEER. The CDR3 sequence is 13 residues long. CDR3 amino acids: CASSQAANNEQFF. The DNA for the CDR3 is TGCGCCAGCAGCCAGGCGGCCAACAATGAGCAGTTCTTC.

This clonotype was picked up many times. The genes are TRBV20-1 and TRBJ2-1; possibly TRBD2 for D (7 bases). The V and J ends lost 5 bases and 3 bases respectively, with 11 bases between them. This CDR3 is 13 amino acids long. Germline CDR1 is DFQATT and CDR2 is SNEGSKA (reference sequence). CDR3 sequence (DNA): TGCAGTGCTCCCGGGGGGCTCTACAATGAGCAGTTCTTC. This encodes CSAPGGLYNEQFF.

V is TRBV30 and J is TRBJ1-2; tentative D call: TRBD1 (6 bases). V was shortened by 3 bases and J by 4 bases, with 12 bases between the two germline ends. Germline V gene lookup returns CDR1 GTSNPN and CDR2 SVGIG (reference sequence). The CDR3 runs to 13 residues. The CDR3 loop is CAWSPRGIYGYTF. The CDR3, as DNA: TGTGCCTGGAGCCCCAGGGGAATCTATGGCTACACCTTC.

This clonotype was picked up many times. V usage is TRBV12-3 or TRBV12-4 and J usage is TRBJ2-1, with D possibly matching TRBD2 (5 bases). This CDR3 is 16 amino acids long. Trimming pared 7 bases from V and 2 bases from J, leaving 18 bases between. In nucleotides, the CDR3 is TGTGCCAGCACTCCAGGTGAGGGTCTCACCTACAATGAGCAGTTCTTC. Translating gives CASTPGEGLTYNEQFF.

This clonotype was counted at least ten times. The chain combines TRBV7-2 with TRBJ2-7; 8 bases are a match to TRBD1. The J segment lost 3 bases and the V segment lost 1 base, leaving 2 bases of the junction unmatched. The CDR3 is 14 residues long. The germline gives CDR1 SGHTA, CDR2 FQGNSA. The CDR3 region has the DNA TGTGCCAGCAGCTTAGGGACAGGGATCTACGAGCAGTACTTC. Translated: CASSLGTGIYEQYF.

V and J are TRBV6-1 and TRBJ2-7; a possible D gene is TRBD2 (6 bases). The V gene lost 2 bases and the J gene lost 3 bases, with 17 bases spanning the gap. The CDR3 is 16 residues long. Germline V CDR1 and CDR2: MNHNS, SASEGT. CDR3 DNA: TGTGCCAGCAGTGAATTTTTGGTAGCGGAGAGCTACGAGCAGTACTTC. Residues: CASSEFLVAESYEQYF.

This clonotype was seen ten or more times. The V and J genes are TRBV7-3 and TRBJ1-5; 8 positions match TRBD1. The CDR3 covers 14 residues. Germline V lookup: CDR1 SGHTA, CDR2 FQGTGA. After removal of 6 bases from V and 5 bases from J, the junction contained 6 bases not matched to a gene. CDR3 residues: CASRPGGEHQPQHF. CDR3 in DNA: TGTGCCAGCAGACCAGGGGGCGAGCATCAGCCCCAGCATTTT.

This clonotype appeared many times. The chain has TRBV5-1 and TRBJ1-5, with TRBD1 as a possible D gene (5 bases). V lost 4 bases to trimming and J lost 4 bases, with 9 bases between them. CDR1 and CDR2 (germline): SGHRS, YFSETQ. The CDR3 totals 13 residues. CDR3 protein: CASSRTLNQPQHF. CDR3 bases: TGCGCCAGCAGCAGGACACTGAATCAGCCCCAGCATTTT.

This chain joins TRBV12-3 or TRBV12-4 and TRBJ1-5, with no clear D. CDR3 length: 15 amino acids. With 6 bases removed from V and 3 bases from J, the gap between germline ends came to 15 bases. The CDR3 protein is CASSLIAGFNQPQHF. In DNA form, the CDR3 reads TGTGCCAGCAGCCTTATAGCAGGATTCAATCAGCCCCAGCATTTT.

This clonotype was recorded a few times. This chain uses TRBV7-6 with TRBJ2-7; D tentatively fits TRBD1 or TRBD2 (6 bases each). Trimming shortened V by 2 bases and J by 4 bases, and 24 bases separated the two germline ends. In germline, CDR1 is SGHVS, CDR2 FNYEAQ. This CDR3 contains 18 residues. In nucleotides, the CDR3 is TGTGCCAGCAGCTTAACAGCGGCATCCGGGGGCCCACCTTACGAGCAGTACTTC. This sequence encodes CASSLTAASGGPPYEQYF.

At least ten counts were recorded for this clonotype. The V gene is TRBV7-2, the J gene TRBJ2-3, with TRBD2 matching 11 bases. Trimming cost V 5 bases and J 1 base; bases outside gene matches: 11. The CDR3 has 18 amino acids. The germline CDR1 and CDR2 sequences are SGHTA and FQGNSA. DNA for the CDR3: TGTGCCAGCAGCCTATCAGCTAGCGGGGGGTGGGGCACAGATACGCAGTATTTT. The encoded protein is CASSLSASGGWGTDTQYF.

J is TRBJ2-2 and V is TRBV29-1, with TRBD2 matching over 11 bases. The CDR3 is made up of 15 amino acids. V shed 6 bases, J shed 2 bases, and the junction held 5 bases outside the gene matches. The germline V gene has CDR1 SQVTM and CDR2 ANQGSEA. CDR3 sequence: CSVLGTSGNTGELFF. The CDR3 DNA reads as TGCAGCGTCCTTGGGACTAGCGGAAACACCGGGGAGCTGTTTTTT.

The chain links TRBV7-9 to TRBJ1-6; D is possibly TRBD1 (5 bases). The CDR3 is 14 amino acids. The germline V and J ends were trimmed by 3 bases and 8 bases, with 11 bases remaining between them. The V gene's germline CDR1 is SEHNR and CDR2 FQNEAQ (reference sequence). DNA for the CDR3: TGTGCCAGCAGCTTCCGACAGCAGGATTCACCCCTCCACTTT. It codes for CASSFRQQDSPLHF.

The chain employs TRBV6-1 and TRBJ1-2; D gene unclear. Trimming pared 5 bases from V and 5 bases from J, leaving 9 bases between. CDR3 length equals 12 residues. Per the germline V gene, CDR1 is MNHNS and CDR2 is SASEGT. Here the CDR3 reads CASSPDTYGYTF. The CDR3 DNA follows: TGTGCCAGCAGTCCCGACACTTATGGCTACACCTTC.

In its sample, this clonotype was seen many times. The CDR3 loop reads CSVGGGRTSSYEQYF. Here the CDR3 DNA reads TGCAGCGTTGGTGGTGGCAGGACGAGCTCCTACGAGCAGTACTTC. The rearrangement links TRBV29-1 to TRBJ2-7, with unresolved D. The ends were cut back, 4 bases at V and 0 bases at J, with 16 bases in the middle. The CDR3 totals 15 residues. Germline-derived CDR1 and CDR2 are SQVTM and ANQGSEA.